What follows are 26 T cell receptor beta chains derived from one specimen sequenced in a study of T cell responses to AZD1222 COVID-19 vaccine. Method: immunoSEQ multiplex PCR; TCRdb's copy keeps in-frame clones and lacks some. This table has over 90,000 clones, around 92% appearing once. Specimen: peripheral blood, collected on day 0 of AZD1222 vaccination. The receptor set was obtained from an adult in good health.

The gene calls are TRBV5-1 and TRBJ1-1; TRBD1 aligns across 9 bases. The CDR3 loop spans 17 amino acids. CDR1 is SGHRS, CDR2 YFSETQ, per germline. J was trimmed by 0 bases and V by 1 base; bases with no gene match: 7. The CDR3 nucleotides are TGCGCCAGCAGCTTGCGGACAGGGGATCGTCTGAACACTGAAGCTTTCTTT. As protein: CASSLRTGDRLNTEAFF.

The rearrangement joins TRBV10-3 to TRBJ2-7; D remains ambiguous. V lost 4 bases and J lost 4, with 11 bases in between. Germline V gene sequence: CDR1 ENHRY, CDR2 SYGVKD. The CDR3 runs 13 residues. This CDR3 reads CAISVGTQYEQYF. The CDR3 DNA is TGTGCCATCAGTGTTGGTACCCAGTACGAGCAGTACTTC.

This clone appeared a few times. The V and J genes are TRBV9 and TRBJ2-2, with TRBD2 identical over 9 bases. V trimming: 3 bases; J trimming: 5 bases; junction bases outside the gene matches: 5. Germline V CDR1 and CDR2: SGDLS, YYNGEE. The CDR3 has 15 amino acids. The CDR3 DNA follows: TGTGCCAGCAGCGGGCGGGAGGGCCATACCGGGGAGCTGTTTTTT. Its protein is CASSGREGHTGELFF.

J is TRBJ2-7 and V is TRBV6-5; D unclear. The CDR3 covers 14 residues. The germline gives CDR1 MNHEY, CDR2 SVGAGI. Trimming shortened V by 6 bases and J by 0 bases, and 12 bases separated the two germline ends. CDR3 loop: CASSQSPHSYEQYF. For the CDR3, the DNA is TGTGCCAGCAGCCAATCTCCTCACTCCTACGAGCAGTACTTC.

V usage is TRBV2 and J usage is TRBJ2-5; possibly TRBD1 for D (5 bases). The V and J ends lost 0 bases and 1 base respectively, with 9 bases between them. This CDR3 is 15 amino acids long. In germline, CDR1 is SNHLY, CDR2 FYNNEI. The CDR3 spells CASSEATQGQETQYF. For the CDR3, the DNA is TGTGCCAGCAGTGAAGCAACTCAGGGCCAAGAGACCCAGTACTTC.

This rearrangement joins TRBV7-9 to TRBJ2-1; TRBD2 might be the D (5 bases). Trimming cost V 5 bases and J 8 bases, with 10 bases left between them. Per germline, CDR1 SEHNR and CDR2 FQNEAQ (reference sequence). This CDR3 region has 12 residues. CDR3 coding DNA: TGTGCCAGCAGCCCCGAGGGCCATGAGCAGTTCTTC. This codes for CASSPEGHEQFF.

The V call is TRBV6-5, the J call TRBJ1-1; the D is unclear. Looked up from germline, CDR1 is MNHEY and CDR2 is SVGAGI. The CDR3 loop spans 14 amino acids. V dropped 7 bases and J dropped 3 bases, with 15 bases sitting between them. Here the CDR3 DNA reads TGTGCCAGCACTTTCACCCGGAAGGACACTGAAGCTTTCTTT. It yields the protein CASTFTRKDTEAFF.

The chain combines TRBV19 with TRBJ1-4; D unresolved. The CDR3 covers 14 residues. Germline loops: CDR1 LNHDA, CDR2 SQIVND (reference sequence). The V and J ends lost 7 bases and 3 bases respectively, with 12 bases between them. The CDR3 sequence is CASTMREPNEKLFF. CDR3 DNA sequence: TGTGCCAGTACCATGCGGGAACCTAATGAAAAACTGTTTTTT.

The V call is TRBV30, the J call TRBJ1-4; D gene uncertain. Trimming took off 0 bases at V and 4 bases at J, with 9 bases between the two ends. Germline V gene data show CDR1 as GTSNPN and CDR2 as SVGIG (reference sequence). The CDR3 contains 14 residues. The DNA for the CDR3 is TGTGCCTGGAGTGTGGGCTGGGGTAATGAAAAACTGTTTTTT. Its translation: CAWSVGWGNEKLFF.

Written as DNA, the CDR3 is TGTGCCTGGAGTGCCCGGGGGACAGCGAGCTCCTATAATTCACCCCTCCACTTT. This codes for CAWSARGTASSYNSPLHF. This chain uses TRBV30 with TRBJ1-6; TRBD1 matches 7 bases. The CDR3 loop spans 18 amino acids. V lost 1 base, J lost 0 bases, and 9 bases stayed unmatched. The germline V gene has CDR1 GTSNPN and CDR2 SVGIG (reference sequence).

The chain links TRBV6-5 to TRBJ1-4; 9 nucleotides agree with TRBD1. J was trimmed by 3 bases and V by 4 bases; bases with no gene match: 3. Per germline, CDR1 MNHEY and CDR2 SVGAGI. This CDR3 comprises 15 residues. The CDR3 nucleotides read TGTGCCAGCAGTTCGGGACAGGGACCTAATGAAAAACTGTTTTTT. The encoded protein is CASSSGQGPNEKLFF.

The chain couples TRBV12-2 to TRBJ2-1; TRBD2 is the table's D call, not checked against the DNA. TRBV12-2 is marked as a pseudogene. CDR3 length equals 17 residues. The CDR3, as DNA: TGTGCAAGTCGCTTAAGGCCTAGCGGGAGCTCCTACAATGAGCAGTTCTTC. Translation: CASRLRPSGSSYNEQFF.

The V gene is TRBV2, the J gene TRBJ1-2, with TRBD1 identical over 8 bases. This CDR3 comprises 15 residues. Trimming removed 3 bases from V and 5 bases from J; junction bases left unmatched: 8. Looked up from germline, CDR1 is SNHLY and CDR2 is FYNNEI. Here the CDR3 reads CASSDATTGGYGYTF. The CDR3 DNA reads TGTGCCAGCAGTGACGCTACTACAGGGGGGTATGGCTACACCTTC.

This chain connects TRBV11-2 to TRBJ2-7; D unresolved. Trimming pared 5 bases from V and 1 base from J, leaving 3 bases between. This CDR3 comprises 11 residues. Germline V gene lookup returns CDR1 SGHAT and CDR2 FQNNGV. The CDR3 nucleotides read TGTGCCAGCAGCCAGTCCTACGAGCAGTACTTC. Protein: CASSQSYEQYF.

The chain carries TRBV7-2 and TRBJ2-5; 11 bases fit TRBD1. The ends lost 3 bases at V and 5 bases at J; junction bases unmatched: 8. There are 16 residues in the CDR3. CDR1 SGHTA and CDR2 FQGNSA come from the germline V gene. Here the CDR3 reads CASSLVDRGLGETQYF. In nucleotides, the CDR3 is TGTGCCAGCAGCTTGGTGGACAGGGGGCTCGGGGAGACCCAGTACTTC.

V is TRBV12-3 or TRBV12-4 and J is TRBJ1-2; 9 bases align to TRBD1. J gave up 6 bases and V 7 bases, and 6 bases lay outside the gene matches. This CDR3 has 13 residues. CDR3 nucleotides: TGTGCCAGCATCATAGGACAGGGGCATGGCTACACCTTC. Translated: CASIIGQGHGYTF.

This clone appeared a single time. This chain uses TRBV28 with TRBJ1-6; D not certain. This CDR3 is 13 amino acids long. In germline, CDR1 is MDHEN, CDR2 SYDVKM. Trimming took off 3 bases at V and 5 bases at J, with 5 bases between the two ends. The CDR3 reads CASSFEDNSPLHF. CDR3 coding DNA: TGTGCCAGCAGTTTTGAAGATAATTCACCCCTCCACTTT.

The chain links TRBV30 to TRBJ2-2; 9 bases match TRBD2. CDR3 size: 15 residues. Germline V gene data show CDR1 as GTSNPN and CDR2 as SVGIG (reference sequence). Trimming removed 7 bases from V and 7 bases from J; junction bases left unmatched: 13. The CDR3 DNA reads TGTGCCTTCGGGACTAGCCTAACCGGAGGCGGGGAGCTGTTTTTT. This codes for CAFGTSLTGGGELFF.

J is TRBJ1-3 and V is TRBV18, with 9 positions matching TRBD1. In germline, CDR1 is KGHSH, CDR2 LQKENI. The CDR3 is made up of 15 amino acids. The J segment lost 0 bases and the V segment lost 6 bases, leaving 3 bases of the junction unmatched. As DNA, the CDR3 is TGTGCCAGCTCGTCGGGACAGGGCTCTGGAAACACCATATATTTT. Encoded protein: CASSSGQGSGNTIYF.

This chain links TRBV11-2 with TRBJ2-2; D is ambiguous. Trimming took 2 bases from V and 6 from J, leaving 7 bases between them. The CDR3 totals 13 residues. Germline lookup yields CDR1 SGHAT and CDR2 FQNNGV. CDR3 residues: CASSLLRAGELFF. The CDR3 DNA reads as TGTGCCAGCAGCTTATTAAGGGCCGGGGAGCTGTTTTTT.

The chain couples TRBV7-9 to TRBJ2-3; 8 positions agree with TRBD2. The CDR3 loop spans 16 amino acids. The germline V gene encodes CDR1 SEHNR and CDR2 FQNEAQ (reference sequence). V shed 5 bases, J shed 0 bases, and the junction held 7 bases outside the gene matches. CDR3 in DNA: TGTGCCAGCAGCCTCCCGGGGGGGTGGAGCACAGATACGCAGTATTTT. Protein product: CASSLPGGWSTDTQYF.

The genes are TRBV24-1 and TRBJ1-1; D not resolved. In germline, CDR1 is KGHDR, CDR2 SFDVKD. The CDR3 runs to 13 residues. V dropped 9 bases and J dropped 1 base, with 11 bases sitting between them. DNA for the CDR3: TGTGCCACCCAGCTCGGGTCGAACACTGAAGCTTTCTTT. Translation gives CATQLGSNTEAFF.

This clone was observed once. CDR3 in amino acids: CASSYWSSSDEQFF. The CDR3 nucleotides read TGTGCCAGCAGTTACTGGAGTTCCTCCGATGAGCAGTTCTTC. This chain links TRBV6-5 with TRBJ2-1; D not certain. Germline CDR1 reads MNHEY; CDR2 reads SVGAGI. Trimming cost V 1 base and J 8 bases, with 12 bases left between them. The CDR3 is made up of 14 amino acids.

J is TRBJ2-2 and V is TRBV5-4, with TRBD1 matching 9 bases. The CDR3 contains 15 residues. The germline gives CDR1 SGHNT, CDR2 YYREEE (reference sequence). V was pared by 1 base and J by 6 bases, with 4 bases of the junction left unmatched. The CDR3 spells CASSLTGGESGELFF. CDR3 coding DNA: TGTGCCAGCAGCTTGACAGGGGGCGAATCCGGGGAGCTGTTTTTT.

The V gene is TRBV19, the J gene TRBJ1-5, with D tentatively TRBD1 (6 bases). Germline lookup yields CDR1 LNHDA and CDR2 SQIVND (reference sequence). The CDR3 has 15 residues. Trimming left V 7 bases short and J 0 bases short, with 13 bases between. CDR3 amino acids: CASIGQMNSNQPQHF. In DNA, the CDR3 is TGTGCCAGTATCGGACAGATGAATAGCAATCAGCCCCAGCATTTT.

J is TRBJ2-7 and V is TRBV4-3; 11 bases match TRBD2. Germline CDR1 reads LGHNA; CDR2 reads YSLEER. CDR3 length equals 17 residues. V dropped 2 bases and J dropped 2; count of bases not matched to a gene: 8. CDR3 DNA sequence: TGCGCCAGCAGCCAAAACCCGGGACTAGCGGACCCCTACGAGCAGTACTTC. It codes for CASSQNPGLADPYEQYF.